A single sample gave rise to the 14 T cell receptor beta chains below, sequenced in a study of T cell changes during pregnancy in multiple sclerosis. The method was immunoSEQ multiplex PCR; TCRdb's version includes in-frame clones alone and lacks a portion of them. The table records roughly 30,000 clones, 80% to 90% of them present only once. The sequenced sample was CD4+ T cells from peripheral blood mononuclear cells, obtained in the first trimester of pregnancy. The receptors here all came from a female donor in good health, enrolled as a control in a pregnancy study.

The V and J genes are TRBV9 and TRBJ2-7; 7 bases match TRBD1. V was pared by 4 bases and J by 3 bases, with 7 bases of the junction left unmatched. The length of the CDR3 is 14 residues. CDR1 SGDLS and CDR2 YYNGEE come from the germline V gene. The DNA of the CDR3 is TGTGCCAGCAGCCCAGCAGGGGGTTTCTACGAGCAGTACTTC. Its translation is CASSPAGGFYEQYF.

This chain connects TRBV7-2 to TRBJ2-1; D is undetermined. Germline-derived CDR1 and CDR2 are SGHTA and FQGNSA. The CDR3 length is 16 residues. Trimming left V 5 bases short and J 0 bases short, with 14 bases between. For the CDR3, the DNA is TGTGCCAGCAGCCCAAGTCATTCTAGCTCCTACAATGAGCAGTTCTTC. Residues: CASSPSHSSSYNEQFF.

With respect to this clone: The identical CDR3 is also encoded by other nucleotide sequences in the sample. The rearrangement joins TRBV5-1 to TRBJ1-2, with 9 bases matching TRBD1. The CDR3 extends over 13 amino acids. V shed 4 bases and J 8 bases; nucleotides not matched to a gene: 6. CDR1 and CDR2 from the germline V gene are SGHRS and YFSETQ. CDR3 residues: CASSLDRGGGYTF. CDR3 coding DNA: TGCGCCAGCAGCCTGGACAGGGGAGGCGGCTACACCTTC.

The J gene is TRBJ2-7, the V gene TRBV5-4, with 8 bases lining up with TRBD1. The CDR3 is 15 residues long. From germline, CDR1 is SGHNT and CDR2 YYREEE (reference sequence). Unmatched junction bases numbered 7, after V lost 3 bases and J lost 2 bases. The DNA for the CDR3 is TGTGCCAGCAGCTCTGGACAGGGTGTCGCCTACGAGCAGTACTTC. Translation gives CASSSGQGVAYEQYF.

This sequence joins TRBV7-2 and TRBJ1-2, with 8 bases that match TRBD1. The CDR3 is made up of 16 amino acids. Germline lookup yields CDR1 SGHTA and CDR2 FQGNSA. Losses at the gene ends were 4 bases for V and 4 bases for J; bases not matched to a gene: 11. The CDR3 loop is CASSSRVGQVIYGYTF. The DNA for the CDR3 is TGTGCCAGCAGCTCTAGGGTGGGACAGGTTATCTATGGCTACACCTTC.

The J gene is TRBJ2-1, the V gene TRBV7-2, with 11 bases fitting TRBD2. With 1 base clipped from V and 7 bases from J, the junction kept 9 bases outside the gene matches. Germline lookup yields CDR1 SGHTA and CDR2 FQGNSA. The CDR3 length is 17 residues. The CDR3 is CASSLGVAGGRVNEQFF. CDR3 in DNA: TGTGCCAGCAGCTTAGGGGTAGCGGGGGGGCGGGTAAATGAGCAGTTCTTC.

In this sample, this clone turned up a few times. The V and J genes are TRBV5-1 and TRBJ1-4, with 10 bases aligning to TRBD1. This CDR3 region has 17 residues. Germline assignment: CDR1 SGHRS and CDR2 YFSETQ. Germline trimming cut 0 bases from V and 2 bases from J; bases unmatched to any gene: 4. The CDR3 region has the DNA TGCGCCAGCAGCTTGGTTGGGACAGGGGTGACTAATGAAAAACTGTTTTTT. It yields the protein CASSLVGTGVTNEKLFF.

The DNA for the CDR3 is TGTGCCAGCAGCCTCTCCAGTCCGGGACAGGGGTTTGGTGGCTACACCTTC. This gives the protein CASSLSSPGQGFGGYTF. This sequence joins TRBV7-8 and TRBJ1-2; 10 positions match TRBD1. In germline, CDR1 is SGHVS, CDR2 FQNEAQ. Trimming removed 5 bases from V and 7 bases from J; junction bases left unmatched: 16. This CDR3 has 17 amino acids.

The genes are TRBV27 and TRBJ2-1, with a possible D match to TRBD2 (5 bases). The V gene's germline CDR1 is MNHEY and CDR2 SMNVEV (reference sequence). The CDR3 sequence is 14 residues long. V lost 7 bases, J lost 4 bases, and 14 bases lay in between. The CDR3 is CASKPRRRYNEQFF. The DNA for the CDR3 is TGTGCCAGCAAACCCCGCCGGAGGTACAATGAGCAGTTCTTC.

V and J are TRBV6-6 and TRBJ2-1, with D perhaps matching TRBD2 (7 bases). Germline V lookup: CDR1 MNHNY, CDR2 SVGAGI (reference sequence). This CDR3 contains 13 residues. The CDR3 DNA reads as TGTGCTGCCTGCGGGGGCCATGGCAATGAGCAGTTCTTC. Translated, it gives CAACGGHGNEQFF.

The chain links TRBV2 to TRBJ2-3; TRBD2 matches at 10 bases. This CDR3 comprises 16 residues. The germline gives CDR1 SNHLY, CDR2 FYNNEI. V was clipped by 6 bases and J by 1 base; unmatched bases: 7. CDR3 nucleotides: TGTGCCAGCAGGGCCGGGACTAGCGTTCGCACAGATACGCAGTATTTT. This gives the protein CASRAGTSVRTDTQYF.

This rearrangement joins TRBV6-6 to TRBJ2-7; 8 positions agree with TRBD1. The ends lost 6 bases at V and 2 bases at J; junction bases unmatched: 3. This CDR3 is 13 amino acids long. Germline CDR1 reads MNHNY; CDR2 reads SVGAGI (reference sequence). The CDR3: CASSQGAPYEQYF. CDR3 bases: TGTGCCAGCAGCCAGGGGGCCCCCTACGAGCAGTACTTC.

This chain uses TRBV7-2 with TRBJ2-3; D gene ambiguous. This CDR3 comprises 14 residues. V was pared by 5 bases and J by 3 bases, with 12 bases between. The V gene's germline CDR1 is SGHTA and CDR2 FQGNSA. The CDR3 is CASSPRGPTDTQYF. CDR3 DNA: TGTGCCAGCAGCCCCCGCGGCCCTACAGATACGCAGTATTTT. Based on the CDR3 plus reference TRBV7-2 and TRBJ2-3, the full variable domain is GAGVSQSPSNKVTEKGKDVELRCDPISGHTALYWYRQSLGQGLEFLIYFQGNSAPDKSGLPSDRFSAERTGGSVSTLTIQRTQQEDSAVYLCASSPRGPTDTQYFGPGTRLTVL.

V gene TRBV2 combines with J gene TRBJ2-2; 7 bases align to TRBD2. This CDR3 has 16 amino acids. The ends lost 4 bases at V and 0 bases at J; junction bases unmatched: 5. CDR1 and CDR2 (germline): SNHLY, FYNNEI. The CDR3 coding sequence is TGTGCCAGCAGTGCCCTGGCGGGGGCGAACACCGGGGAGCTGTTTTTT. This gives the protein CASSALAGANTGELFF.